A selection of T cell receptor beta chains follows, all from one sample in a study of early T cells in non-severe SARS-CoV-2 infection. In TCRdb, the 5' RACE reads were re-called with MiXCR into one record per CDR3 protein. The repertoire has tens of thousands of distinct CDR3 sequences, roughly 4% of them found once; the top ten carry roughly 10%. The sequencing sample was made of whole blood. The source is an adult who was a healthcare worker with PCR-confirmed SARS-CoV-2 infection or an uninfected control (not recorded which). Each CDR3 is given with its conserved first and last residue. A D gene is named only where the DNA matches it firmly. Some rows mark clone size as missing; the rest say once, few, many or name a class of expanded clone.

d_call	clone_size	j_call	v_call	cdr3_length	cdr3_nt	cdr3_aa
-	few	TRBJ1-6	TRBV12-3/TRBV12-4	14	TGTGCCAGCAGTTCATCGACCGCAAATTCACCCCTCCATTTT	CASSSSTANSPLHF
-	many	TRBJ2-1	TRBV20-1	10	TGCAGTGCTAGCGGCCGTGAGCAGTTCTTC	CSASGREQFF
-	many	TRBJ1-6	TRBV4-2	15	TGTGCCAGCAGCCAAGATAGGACTGAAAGTTCACCCCTCCACTTT	CASSQDRTESSPLHF
-	many	TRBJ2-1	TRBV7-6	15	TGTGCCAGCAGCCTCCGGGACGGGGTGAGGAATGAGCAGTTCTTC	CASSLRDGVRNEQFF
TRBD2	many	TRBJ2-5	TRBV12-3/TRBV12-4	17	TGTGCCAGCAGTTCCTATTCGACTAGCGGGAGATCAGAGACCCAGTACTTC	CASSSYSTSGRSETQYF
-	many	TRBJ1-1	TRBV28	15	TGTGCCAGCAGTTTTTCGGTGTCAGTGAACACTGAAGCTTTCTTT	CASSFSVSVNTEAFF
-	many	TRBJ1-1	TRBV7-9	13	TGTGCCAGCAGCTTAGACAGCAACACTGAAGCTTTCTTT	CASSLDSNTEAFF
-	many	TRBJ2-3	TRBV11-3	22	TGTGCCAGCAGCTTAAGGGCCTCGCCCCAAAGGGGGGGGACAAAGCACACAGATACGCAGTATTTT	CASSLRASPQRGGTKHTDTQYF
TRBD1	many	TRBJ2-1	TRBV11-1	17	TGTGCCAGCAGACTAAGCTCAGGGGGTAGCTCCTACAATGAGCAGTTCTTC	CASRLSSGGSSYNEQFF
-	-	TRBJ2-1	TRBV5-1	13	TGCGCCAGCAGCTTGGTGCAGGGCAATGAGCAGTTCTTC	CASSLVQGNEQFF
TRBD2	many	TRBJ2-1	TRBV12-3/TRBV12-4	14	TGTGCCAGCAGTTTCACTAGCGGATACAATGAGCAGTTCTTC	CASSFTSGYNEQFF
TRBD2	many	TRBJ2-1	TRBV7-9	20	TGTGCCAGCAGGCGGAGGTCGCCGGGACTAGCAGCGGCGACCTACAATGAGCAGTTCTTC	CASRRRSPGLAAATYNEQFF
TRBD1	many	TRBJ2-4	TRBV9	14	TGTGCCAGCAGCGCCCGGGACAGGGGAAACATTCAGTACTTC	CASSARDRGNIQYF
-	many	TRBJ1-1	TRBV18	13	TGTGCCAGCTCACCAGTTCGGACAGACGAAGCTTTCTTT	CASSPVRTDEAFF
-	many	TRBJ1-5	TRBV19	16	TGTGCCAGTAGTACACGGACCCCCGGGCCCAATCAGCCCCAGCATTTT	CASSTRTPGPNQPQHF
-	many	TRBJ1-1	TRBV11-2	15	TGTGCCAGCAGCTTAGAGCCCGGAGGGAACACTGAAGCTTTCTTT	CASSLEPGGNTEAFF
-	many	TRBJ1-6	TRBV14	18	TGTGCCAGCAGCCAAGACCGGGACCCGAGCTCCTATAATTCACCCCTCCACTTT	CASSQDRDPSSYNSPLHF
-	few	TRBJ1-6	TRBV7-8	18	TGTGCCAGCAGCTTAGTGAGAAGTTTAGTGGACTATAATTCACCCCTCCACTTT	CASSLVRSLVDYNSPLHF
TRBD2	many	TRBJ2-1	TRBV19	15	TGTGCCAGTAGTCTTGCGGGAGGCTCCTACAATGAGCAGTTCTTC	CASSLAGGSYNEQFF
-	many	TRBJ2-7	TRBV7-2	15	TGTGCCAGCAGTTGGAAGGGTCGGGCGGAGGGCGAGCAGTACTTC	CASSWKGRAEGEQYF
-	many	TRBJ2-3	TRBV6-4	14	TGTGCCAGCAGTGACAGCGGGAGCACAGATACGCAGTATTTT	CASSDSGSTDTQYF
TRBD1	many	TRBJ2-2	TRBV5-1	16	TGCGCCAGCAGCTTTGGTGGGACAGCAGACACCGGGGAGCTGTTTTTT	CASSFGGTADTGELFF
-	many	TRBJ1-1	TRBV24-1	12	TGTGCCACCGGGGGGGTAGGCACTGAAGCTTTCTTT	CATGGVGTEAFF
TRBD2	many	TRBJ2-6	TRBV3-1	18	TGTGCCAGCAGCCAAGGACTAGCGGGAACTTCCGGGGCCAACGTCCTGACTTTC	CASSQGLAGTSGANVLTF
-	many	TRBJ1-3	TRBV6-6	15	TGTGCCAGCAGTACCGGGACAATTTATGGAAACACCATATATTTT	CASSTGTIYGNTIYF
-	many	TRBJ1-3	TRBV20-1	15	TGCAGTGCTAGGGACGGCAGTCACTCTGGAAACACCATATATTTT	CSARDGSHSGNTIYF
-	many	TRBJ1-2	TRBV4-2	15	TGTGCCAGCAGCCAAGTTTCCGGACAGAACTATGGCTACACCTTC	CASSQVSGQNYGYTF
-	-	TRBJ2-7	TRBV20-1	12	TGCAGTGCCCGAACCCACTCCTTAGAGCAGTACTTC	CSARTHSLEQYF
-	medium-sized	TRBJ1-1	TRBV7-6	13	TGTGCCAGCAGCCGAAACCGGGACGGTGAAGCTTTCTTT	CASSRNRDGEAFF
-	-	TRBJ2-3	TRBV10-2	15	TGCGCCAGCAGTGATGAGGGAATAGTCCAAGATACGCAGTATTTT	CASSDEGIVQDTQYF
-	many	TRBJ2-7	TRBV20-1	18	TGCAGTGCGAGGACTAATAAAGGGTGGGTGGTGCACCCCTCCGAGCAGTACTTC	CSARTNKGWVVHPSEQYF
-	many	TRBJ2-7	TRBV29-1	13	TGCAGCGTTGGAAGGGCACTGAACTACGAGCAGTACTTC	CSVGRALNYEQYF
TRBD1	many	TRBJ1-2	TRBV10-3	14	TGTGCCATCAGTAAAATACAGGGGGCAGGCGGCTACACCTTC	CAISKIQGAGGYTF